Only a few counts were recorded for the clone carrying this T cell receptor beta chain. Its antigen is still unknown. The V gene lost 5 bases and the J gene lost 2 bases, with 4 bases spanning the gap. Germline V gene data show CDR1 as SEHNR and CDR2 as FQNEAQ (reference sequence). The CDR3 covers 11 residues. Libraries were prepared by immunoSEQ multiplex PCR; TCRdb keeps only in-frame clonotypes and omits some of them. Among about 130,000 clones, roughly 91% were seen once, and the ten largest hold approximately 6.8%. The data originate from a study of T cell responses to AZD1222 COVID-19 vaccine. General observations from the study: The donor cohort was predominantly white British with a female majority, and clonal diversity may have been underestimated. Sampling captured repertoires only after the peak T cell response.

Sequences were derived from peripheral blood, sampled 28 days after the second AZD1222 dose. This TCR was recovered from an adult who received the AZD1222 COVID-19 vaccine. The V and J genes are TRBV7-9 and TRBJ2-7, with D hard to call. CDR3 coding DNA: TGTGCCAGCAGCCACACCTACGAGCAGTACTTC. Its translation: CASSHTYEQYF.